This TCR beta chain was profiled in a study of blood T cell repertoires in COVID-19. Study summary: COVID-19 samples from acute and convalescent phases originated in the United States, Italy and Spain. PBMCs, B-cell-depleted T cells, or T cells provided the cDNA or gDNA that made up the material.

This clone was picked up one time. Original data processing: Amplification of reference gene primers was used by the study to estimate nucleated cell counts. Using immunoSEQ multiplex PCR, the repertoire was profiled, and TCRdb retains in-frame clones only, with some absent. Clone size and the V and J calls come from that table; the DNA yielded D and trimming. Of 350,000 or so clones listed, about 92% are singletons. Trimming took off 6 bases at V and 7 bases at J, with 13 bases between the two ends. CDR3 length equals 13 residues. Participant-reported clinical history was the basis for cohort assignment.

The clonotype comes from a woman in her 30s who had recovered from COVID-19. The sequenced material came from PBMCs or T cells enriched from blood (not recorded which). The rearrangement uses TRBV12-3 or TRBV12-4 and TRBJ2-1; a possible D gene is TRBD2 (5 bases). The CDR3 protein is CASSPIGVNEQFF. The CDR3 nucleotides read TGTGCCAGCAGCCCAATCGGGGTAAATGAGCAGTTCTTC.